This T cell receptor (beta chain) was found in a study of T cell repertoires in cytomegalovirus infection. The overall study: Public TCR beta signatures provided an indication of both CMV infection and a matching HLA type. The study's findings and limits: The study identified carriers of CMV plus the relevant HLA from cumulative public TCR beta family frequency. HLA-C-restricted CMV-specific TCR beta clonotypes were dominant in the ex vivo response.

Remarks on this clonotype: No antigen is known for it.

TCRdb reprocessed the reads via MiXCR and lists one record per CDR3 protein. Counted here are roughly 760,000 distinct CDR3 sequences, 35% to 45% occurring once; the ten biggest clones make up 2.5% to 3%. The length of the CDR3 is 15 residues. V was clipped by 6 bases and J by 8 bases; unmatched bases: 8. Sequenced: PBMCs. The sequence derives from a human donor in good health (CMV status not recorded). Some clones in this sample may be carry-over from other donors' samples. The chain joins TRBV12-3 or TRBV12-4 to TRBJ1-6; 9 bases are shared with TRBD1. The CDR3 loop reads CASRDVGTGYSPLHF. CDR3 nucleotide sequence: TGTGCCAGCAGGGACGTCGGGACAGGGTATTCACCCCTCCACTTT.